This TCR beta chain stems from a study of shared clonotypes between healthy human individuals. Remarks on this clone: Its antigen is not known. The same CDR3 can be traced to other DNA sequences in this sample.

Trimming removed 1 base from V and 0 bases from J, with 8 bases in between. The CDR3 consists of 14 residues. Germline V gene lookup returns CDR1 SGHRS and CDR2 YFSETQ. TCRdb keeps only in-frame clones here, not all; method: immunoSEQ multiplex PCR. The sample lists over 2 million clones, about 95% seen once, with 0.13% in the top ten. General observations from the study: Around 5% was the fraction of naive CD4 clonotypes found shared across a few donors.

The receptor comes from a man aged 18 to 35 in good health. V gene TRBV5-1 combines with J gene TRBJ2-7, with a tentative D call TRBD2 (5 bases). The specimen sequenced was naive CD4+ T cells sorted from blood. The subset here: CD45RA+ positively selected. The DNA of the CDR3 is TGCGCCAGCAGCTTGAGAGGACTCTCCTACGAGCAGTACTTC. It encodes CASSLRGLSYEQYF.